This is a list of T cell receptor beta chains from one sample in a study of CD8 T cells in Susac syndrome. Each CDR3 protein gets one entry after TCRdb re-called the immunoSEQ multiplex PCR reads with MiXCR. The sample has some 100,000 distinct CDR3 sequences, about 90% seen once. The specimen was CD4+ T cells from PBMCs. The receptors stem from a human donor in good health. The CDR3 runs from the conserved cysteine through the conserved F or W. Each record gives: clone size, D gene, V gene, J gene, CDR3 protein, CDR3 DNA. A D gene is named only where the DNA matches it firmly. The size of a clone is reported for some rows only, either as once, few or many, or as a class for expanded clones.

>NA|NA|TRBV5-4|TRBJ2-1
CASSQNGIGVNEQFF
TGTGCCAGCAGCCAAAATGGAATAGGGGTCAATGAGCAGTTCTTC
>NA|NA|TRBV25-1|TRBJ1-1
CASKEDTEAFF
TGTGCCAGCAAAGAGGACACTGAAGCTTTCTTT
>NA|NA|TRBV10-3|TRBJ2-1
CAISEGGQSYNEQFF
TGTGCCATCAGTGAAGGGGGGCAATCCTACAATGAGCAGTTCTTC
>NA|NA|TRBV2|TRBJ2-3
CASSRGPDTQYF
TGTGCCAGCAGCCGCGGACCAGATACGCAGTATTTT
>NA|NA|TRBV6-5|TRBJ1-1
CASSYSRGRMNTEAFF
TGTGCCAGCAGTTACTCCCGCGGACGCATGAACACTGAAGCTTTCTTT
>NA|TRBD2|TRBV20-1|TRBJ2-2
CSARDRGSGNIVTGELFF
TGCAGTGCTAGAGATCGGGGTAGCGGGAACATTGTCACCGGGGAGCTGTTTTTT
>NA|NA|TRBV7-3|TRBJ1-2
CASSWGRGSGYTF
TGTGCCAGCAGCTGGGGACGGGGTAGTGGCTACACCTTC
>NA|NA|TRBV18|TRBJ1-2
CASSPNRNYGYTF
TGTGCCAGCTCACCGAACAGGAACTATGGCTACACCTTC
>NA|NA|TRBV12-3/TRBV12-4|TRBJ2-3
CASSLGGGADTQYF
TGTGCCAGCAGTCTCGGTGGTGGGGCAGATACGCAGTATTTT
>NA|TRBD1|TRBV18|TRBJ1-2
CASSTRTGGYGYTF
TGTGCCAGCTCAACGCGGACAGGGGGCTATGGCTACACCTTC
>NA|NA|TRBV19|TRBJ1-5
CASSIESPVEPQHF
TGTGCCAGTAGTATTGAGTCACCAGTTGAGCCCCAGCATTTT
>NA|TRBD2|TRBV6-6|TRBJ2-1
CASSYLAGYNEQFF
TGTGCCAGCAGCTATCTAGCGGGTTACAATGAGCAGTTCTTC
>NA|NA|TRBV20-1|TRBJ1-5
CSARDHAGTPGQPQHF
TGCAGTGCTAGAGATCACGCCGGGACCCCCGGCCAGCCCCAGCATTTT
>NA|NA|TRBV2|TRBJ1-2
CASSEAGGHLYGYTF
TGTGCCAGCAGTGAAGCTGGAGGACACCTCTATGGCTACACCTTC
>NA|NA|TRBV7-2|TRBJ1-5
CASSLDRELPQHF
TGTGCCAGCAGCTTAGACAGGGAACTGCCCCAGCATTTT
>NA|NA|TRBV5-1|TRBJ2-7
CASSLDRVAYEQYF
TGCGCCAGCAGCTTGGACAGAGTCGCCTACGAGCAGTACTTC
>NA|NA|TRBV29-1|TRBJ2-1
CSVAPEYYRNEQFF
TGCAGCGTCGCCCCTGAGTATTACCGGAATGAGCAGTTCTTC
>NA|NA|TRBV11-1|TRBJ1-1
CASSLAESSQELNTEAFF
TGTGCCAGCAGCTTAGCGGAGTCGTCACAGGAATTGAACACTGAAGCTTTCTTT
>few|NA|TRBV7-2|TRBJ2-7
CASREWGRSYEQYF
TGTGCCAGCAGGGAGTGGGGCCGCTCCTACGAGCAGTACTTC
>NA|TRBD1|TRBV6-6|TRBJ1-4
CASSRGQGWQLFF
TGTGCCAGCAGCCGCGGACAGGGGTGGCAACTGTTTTTT
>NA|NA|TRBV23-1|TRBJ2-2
CASSQLWTAGELFF
TGCGCCAGCAGTCAACTCTGGACAGCCGGGGAGCTGTTTTTT
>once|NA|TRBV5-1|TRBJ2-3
CASSLETILSTDTQYF
TGCGCCAGCAGCTTAGAGACAATACTATCGACAGATACGCAGTATTTT
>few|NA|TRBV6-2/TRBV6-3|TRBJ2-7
CASRYRRGSYEQYF
TGTGCCAGCAGGTACCGCAGGGGCTCCTACGAGCAGTACTTC
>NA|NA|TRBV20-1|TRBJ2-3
CSAGGGTDTQYF
TGCAGTGCTGGAGGGGGCACAGATACGCAGTATTTT
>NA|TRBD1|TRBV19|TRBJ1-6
CASTTGDRGSPLHF
TGTGCCAGCACGACAGGGGATCGGGGTTCACCCCTCCACTTT
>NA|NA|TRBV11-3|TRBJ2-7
CASSSNRDGEQYF
TGTGCCAGCAGCTCCAACCGGGACGGCGAGCAGTACTTC
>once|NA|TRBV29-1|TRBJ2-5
CSVDKETQYF
TGCAGCGTTGATAAGGAGACCCAGTACTTC
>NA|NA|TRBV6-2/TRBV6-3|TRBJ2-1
CASSYSYGGEQFF
TGTGCCAGCAGTTACAGTTATGGGGGTGAGCAGTTCTTC
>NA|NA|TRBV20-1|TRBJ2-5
CSSTENQETQYF
TGCAGTAGCACGGAAAATCAAGAGACCCAGTACTTC
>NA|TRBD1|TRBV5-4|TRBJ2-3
CASCPGQRTDTQYF
TGTGCCAGCTGCCCGGGACAGCGCACAGATACGCAGTATTTT
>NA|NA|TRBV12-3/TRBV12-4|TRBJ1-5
CASSPVVVDQPQHF
TGTGCCAGCAGCCCGGTCGTCGTTGATCAGCCCCAGCATTTT
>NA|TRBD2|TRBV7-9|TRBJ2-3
CASSLSRTSGYTDTQYF
TGTGCCAGCAGCTTATCTCGGACTAGCGGCTACACAGATACGCAGTATTTT
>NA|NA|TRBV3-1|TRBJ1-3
CASSQATSGNTIYF
TGTGCCAGCAGCCAAGCTACCTCTGGAAACACCATATATTTT
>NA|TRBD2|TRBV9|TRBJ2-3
CASSVAGGADTQYF
TGTGCCAGCAGCGTAGCCGGGGGGGCAGATACGCAGTATTTT
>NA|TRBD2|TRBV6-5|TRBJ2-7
CASSYMPSGGVSYEQYF
TGTGCCAGCAGTTACATGCCTAGCGGGGGCGTCTCCTACGAGCAGTACTTC
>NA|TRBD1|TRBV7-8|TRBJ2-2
CASSFGTNQGANTGELFF
TGTGCCAGCAGCTTTGGGACAAATCAGGGGGCGAACACCGGGGAGCTGTTTTTT
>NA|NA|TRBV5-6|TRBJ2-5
CASSLGLETQYF
TGTGCCAGCAGCTTAGGGCTGGAGACCCAGTACTTC
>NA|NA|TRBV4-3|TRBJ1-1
CASSQGSGAEAFF
TGCGCCAGCAGCCAAGGTTCAGGGGCGGAAGCTTTCTTT
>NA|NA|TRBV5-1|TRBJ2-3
CASSQGVADTQYF
TGCGCCAGCAGCCAGGGTGTGGCAGATACGCAGTATTTT